Given below is one T cell receptor beta chain in context. The data were taken from a study of Ad26.COV2.S vaccination and SARS-CoV-2 variants. The overall study: Donor was assigned to the Ad26.COV2.S arm of trial COV1001. In the study, Ad26.COV2.S was injected intramuscularly once, or twice 56 days apart.

The treatment was: some 19 received Ad26.COV2.S at low or high dose, single or two shots; several received placebo; per-sample allocation not given. Sampling occurred on day 63 after the first vaccine or placebo injection. The CDR3 contains 15 residues. V lost 0 bases, J lost 6 bases, and 7 bases stayed unmatched. The germline gives CDR1 SGHAT, CDR2 FQNNGV. The table came from immunoSEQ multiplex PCR; TCRdb's copy has only in-frame clones and leaves some out. The sample has some 390,000 clones, about 89% seen once. Sequences were derived from peripheral blood, sampled in a trial of Ad26.COV2.S vaccine versus placebo. This receptor was taken from a person aged 18-65 years who received the Ad26.COV2.S COVID-19 vaccine or a placebo. This chain links TRBV11-2 with TRBJ2-7; 8 bases match TRBD2. CDR3 DNA sequence: TGTGCCAGCAGCTTAGATGTGGTAGCGGGAACCGAGCAGTACTTC. The encoded protein is CASSLDVVAGTEQYF.